This passage covers 21 T cell receptor beta chains from one sample sequenced in a study of cytomegalovirus exposure and HLA in healthy donors. The PCR had 60 Vbeta and 13 Jbeta primers. TCRdb's copy holds only in-frame clones and misses some; the assay was immunoSEQ multiplex PCR. In the table there are approximately 160,000 clones, 80% of which are singletons. The specimen sequenced was PBMCs. The receptor set was obtained from a man aged 18 to 35 in good health and CMV-seropositive.

The rearrangement links TRBV11-2 to TRBJ2-5; D remains unclear. The CDR3 sequence is 14 residues long. Germline-derived CDR1 and CDR2 are SGHAT and FQNNGV. Trimming left V 0 bases short and J 5 bases short, with 10 bases between. The CDR3 region is CASSLDLRPETQYF. CDR3 bases: TGTGCCAGCAGCTTAGACCTTCGTCCGGAGACCCAGTACTTC.

This chain uses TRBV9 with TRBJ1-2, with a possible D match to TRBD1 (5 bases). CDR3 length: 16 amino acids. The germline V and J ends were trimmed by 0 bases and 4 bases, with 16 bases remaining between them. In germline, CDR1 is SGDLS, CDR2 YYNGEE. This CDR3 reads CASSVAFGGMRYGYTF. For the CDR3, the DNA is TGTGCCAGCAGCGTAGCCTTCGGGGGAATGCGCTATGGCTACACCTTC.

The chain recombines TRBV6-1 with TRBJ2-5; 7 bases line up with TRBD2. J gave up 4 bases and V 4 bases, and 18 bases lay outside the gene matches. The CDR3 totals 18 residues. CDR1 MNHNS and CDR2 SASEGT come from the germline V gene. The CDR3: CASSAKGLGGGAGETQYF. The CDR3 bases are TGTGCCAGCAGTGCCAAGGGATTGGGCGGGGGAGCGGGAGAGACCCAGTACTTC.

This clone was recorded once. The rearrangement links TRBV19 to TRBJ1-4; tentative D call: TRBD1 (5 bases). Germline V lookup: CDR1 LNHDA, CDR2 SQIVND (reference sequence). This CDR3 has 15 amino acids. V gave up 1 base and J gave up 4 bases, with 10 bases separating them. The CDR3 nucleotides read TGTGCCAGTAGTATAGGGGGACTGAATAATGAAAAACTGTTTTTT. This translates into CASSIGGLNNEKLFF.

This rearrangement joins TRBV7-6 to TRBJ2-6; D is undetermined. The CDR3 length is 12 residues. Trimming left V 6 bases short and J 5 bases short, with 5 bases between. The germline gives CDR1 SGHVS, CDR2 FNYEAQ. CDR3 nucleotide sequence: TGTGCCAGCAGTCTCTGGGCCAACGTCCTGACTTTC. Encoded protein: CASSLWANVLTF.

This clone was counted only a few times. The chain joins TRBV5-6 to TRBJ1-1; no reliable D call. The CDR3 covers 13 residues. Trimming stripped 4 bases from V and 5 bases from J, with 12 bases between. Germline V gene sequence: CDR1 SGHDT, CDR2 YYEEEE. The CDR3 DNA follows: TGTGCCAGCAGCGGGAGTAGTGGGACTGAAGCTTTCTTT. Its protein is CASSGSSGTEAFF. The entire variable domain, with the rest obtained from reference TRBV5-6 and TRBJ1-1, is as follows: DAGVTQSPTHLIKTRGQQVTLRCSPKSGHDTVSWYQQALGQGPQFIFQYYEEEERQRGNFPDRFSGHQFPNYSSELNVNALLLGDSALYLCASSGSSGTEAFFGQGTRLTVV.

The genes are TRBV5-1 and TRBJ2-2; D is ambiguous. The CDR3 extends over 14 amino acids. Germline CDR1 SGHRS, CDR2 YFSETQ. V lost 2 bases, J lost 8 bases, and 13 bases lay in between. Written as DNA, the CDR3 is TGCGCCAGCAGCTTTTCACAGCCGTTTGGGGAGCTGTTTTTT. It translates to CASSFSQPFGELFF.

This sequence joins TRBV20-1 and TRBJ2-7; D not certain. Germline V CDR1 and CDR2: DFQATT, SNEGSKA (reference sequence). Trimming cost V 0 bases and J 5 bases, with 5 bases left between them. This CDR3 has 11 amino acids. This CDR3 reads CSARDTHEQYF. The CDR3 DNA reads TGCAGTGCTAGAGACACACACGAGCAGTACTTC.

The chain couples TRBV5-4 to TRBJ1-2; D might be TRBD1 (6 bases). V was clipped by 3 bases and J by 3 bases, with 12 bases between them. The V gene's germline CDR1 is SGHNT and CDR2 YYREEE (reference sequence). This CDR3 region has 14 residues. This chain's CDR3 is CASSSGQRDYGYTF. CDR3 DNA: TGTGCCAGCAGCTCGGGACAAAGGGACTATGGCTACACCTTC.

This sequence joins TRBV2 and TRBJ1-1; D is possibly TRBD1 (6 bases). The CDR3 contains 14 residues. Deletions cut 4 bases from V and 1 base from J, with 10 bases between. CDR1 and CDR2 (germline): SNHLY, FYNNEI. In DNA form, the CDR3 reads TGTGCCAGCAGTGTAACAGGGAGGAACACTGAAGCTTTCTTT. Amino acid sequence: CASSVTGRNTEAFF.

The rearrangement joins TRBV30 to TRBJ2-2; TRBD2 is a possible D gene (6 bases). In germline, CDR1 is GTSNPN, CDR2 SVGIG (reference sequence). V dropped 3 bases and J dropped 2 bases, with 13 bases sitting between them. The CDR3 is 15 amino acids. The CDR3 DNA reads as TGTGCCTGGAGGGGTGTCGGGAGAAACACCGGGGAGCTGTTTTTT. Translated, it gives CAWRGVGRNTGELFF.

J is TRBJ2-7 and V is TRBV7-9; 8 bases are a match to TRBD2. J was trimmed by 2 bases and V by 10 bases; bases with no gene match: 4. The CDR3 is 12 residues long. Germline loops: CDR1 SEHNR, CDR2 FQNEAQ (reference sequence). In DNA, the CDR3 is TGTGCCATCGGGGGGGGTACCTACGAGCAGTACTTC. This encodes CAIGGGTYEQYF.

The chain employs TRBV6-6 and TRBJ2-7; 10 nucleotides align to TRBD2. Germline assignment: CDR1 MNHNY and CDR2 SVGAGI (reference sequence). This CDR3 has 15 amino acids. V was pared by 5 bases and J by 2 bases, with 6 bases of the junction left unmatched. In DNA form, the CDR3 reads TGTGCCAGCAGTGTGCTAGCGGGAGTTGCCTACGAGCAGTACTTC. It translates to CASSVLAGVAYEQYF.

The chain combines TRBV7-3 with TRBJ2-7; TRBD2 matches 8 bases. The CDR3 is 15 amino acids. Losses at the gene ends were 1 base for V and 4 bases for J; bases not matched to a gene: 6. Germline-derived CDR1 and CDR2 are SGHTA and FQGTGA. In DNA form, the CDR3 reads TGTGCCAGCAGCTTAATCGGGGGGGCCATTTACGAGCAGTACTTC. It translates to CASSLIGGAIYEQYF.

The V gene is TRBV2, the J gene TRBJ2-5; D is ambiguous. Deletions cut 4 bases from V and 5 bases from J, with 11 bases between. The CDR3 length is 13 residues. The germline CDR1 and CDR2 sequences are SNHLY and FYNNEI. CDR3 DNA sequence: TGTGCCAGCAGTGCACTCCATCGGGAGACCCAGTACTTC. It encodes CASSALHRETQYF. Full variable domain (missing parts from reference TRBV2 and TRBJ2-5): EPEVTQTPSHQVTQMGQEVILRCVPISNHLYFYWYRQILGQKVEFLVSFYNNEISEKSEIFDDQFSVERPDGSNFTLKIRSTKLEDSAMYFCASSALHRETQYFGPGTRLLVL.

The rearrangement links TRBV6-5 to TRBJ2-1; D might be TRBD2 (5 bases). V lost 5 bases and J 0 bases, leaving 11 bases between the germline ends. From germline, CDR1 is MNHEY and CDR2 SVGAGI. The CDR3 covers 15 residues. The CDR3 loop reads CASSLSASSYNEQFF. DNA for the CDR3: TGTGCCAGCAGTCTTAGCGCTAGCTCCTACAATGAGCAGTTCTTC.

In this sample, this clone turned up once. The CDR3 reads CASSLSAQGTYEQYF. As DNA, the CDR3 is TGCGCCAGCAGCTTGTCGGCTCAGGGCACCTACGAGCAGTACTTC. The chain has TRBV5-1 and TRBJ2-7, with D possibly matching TRBD1 (5 bases). CDR1 SGHRS and CDR2 YFSETQ come from the germline V gene. The V end lost 1 base, the J end lost 2 bases, and 13 bases lay between the germline ends. CDR3 size: 15 residues.

The V call is TRBV19, the J call TRBJ2-1; TRBD2 agrees at 7 bases. Trimming cost V 1 base and J 4 bases; bases outside gene matches: 4. Germline V gene sequence: CDR1 LNHDA, CDR2 SQIVND (reference sequence). CDR3 size: 15 residues. The CDR3 spells CASSIVAGAYNEQFF. CDR3 bases: TGTGCCAGTAGTATAGTTGCGGGAGCTTACAATGAGCAGTTCTTC.

The chain joins TRBV10-1 to TRBJ1-2; 10 nucleotides line up with TRBD1. With 8 bases clipped from V and 7 bases from J, the junction kept 4 bases outside the gene matches. The CDR3 runs 12 residues. The germline V gene has CDR1 WNHNN and CDR2 SYGVQD (reference sequence). As DNA, the CDR3 is TGCGCCAGCGGGGACAGGGGATCTGGCTACACCTTC. This codes for CASGDRGSGYTF.

V usage is TRBV25-1 and J usage is TRBJ1-1, with TRBD1 matching 11 bases. The trim removed 3 bases at V and 4 bases at J, leaving 1 base unmatched. CDR3 length equals 14 residues. Germline values: CDR1 MGHDK, CDR2 SYGVNS. The CDR3 coding sequence is TGTGCCAGCAGTGAGGGGACAGGGGGCACTGAAGCTTTCTTT. This gives the protein CASSEGTGGTEAFF.

The rearrangement joins TRBV30 to TRBJ1-1, with TRBD1 matching over 8 bases. CDR1 GTSNPN and CDR2 SVGIG come from the germline V gene (reference sequence). V gave up 5 bases and J gave up 10 bases; unmatched junction bases: 12. The CDR3 has 13 residues. CDR3 bases: TGTGCCTGGGGACAGGGAGACCCCAGGGGAGCTTTCTTT. This gives the protein CAWGQGDPRGAFF.